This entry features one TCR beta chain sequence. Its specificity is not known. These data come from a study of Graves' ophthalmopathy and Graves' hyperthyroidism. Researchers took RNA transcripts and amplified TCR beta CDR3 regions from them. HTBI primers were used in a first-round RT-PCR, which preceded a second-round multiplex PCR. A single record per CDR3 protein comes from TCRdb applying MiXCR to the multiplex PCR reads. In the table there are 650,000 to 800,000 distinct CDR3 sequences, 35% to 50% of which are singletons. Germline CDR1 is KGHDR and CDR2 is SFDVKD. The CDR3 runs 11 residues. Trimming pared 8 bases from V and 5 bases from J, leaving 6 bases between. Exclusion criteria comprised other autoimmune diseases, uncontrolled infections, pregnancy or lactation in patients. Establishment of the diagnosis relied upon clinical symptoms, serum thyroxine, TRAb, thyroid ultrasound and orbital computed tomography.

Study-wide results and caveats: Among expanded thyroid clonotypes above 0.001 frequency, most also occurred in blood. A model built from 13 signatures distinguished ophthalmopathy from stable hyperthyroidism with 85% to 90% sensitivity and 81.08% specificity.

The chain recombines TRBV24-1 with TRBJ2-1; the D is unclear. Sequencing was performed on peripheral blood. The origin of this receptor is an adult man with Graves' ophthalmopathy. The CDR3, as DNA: TGTGCCACCAAGGACGACAATGAGCAGTTCTTC. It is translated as CATKDDNEQFF.